This TCR beta chain originates from a study of T cell changes during pregnancy in multiple sclerosis. There are 14 residues in the CDR3. From germline, CDR1 is SGHKS and CDR2 YYEKEE (reference sequence). The V gene end was trimmed by 5 bases and the J gene end by 3 bases; junction bases not matched to a gene: 7. Method: immunoSEQ multiplex PCR; TCRdb's copy keeps in-frame clones and lacks some. The sample consists of tens of thousands of clones, around 92% of them appearing once. This clonotype was obtained from a female donor with multiple sclerosis, enrolled in a pregnancy study. The specimen comprised CD4+ T cells from peripheral blood mononuclear cells, sampled in the third trimester of pregnancy. This chain connects TRBV5-5 to TRBJ1-2; 7 bases agree with TRBD1. CDR3 sequence: CASSPDTGDYGYTF. CDR3 sequence (DNA): TGTGCCAGCAGTCCAGATACAGGGGACTATGGCTACACCTTC.